Below are 26 T cell receptor beta chains sequenced from a single sample in a study of blood T cell repertoires in COVID-19. Here immunoSEQ multiplex PCR was the method, and the copy in TCRdb shows in-frame clones only, minus some. Among 250,000 to 300,000 clones listed, about 90% were seen once. Sequencing was carried out using peripheral blood. These receptors all stem from a woman in her thirties with COVID-19, enrolled during active disease.

The J gene is TRBJ1-4, the V gene TRBV5-1, with 7 bases matching TRBD1. This CDR3 is 15 amino acids long. Germline V gene sequence: CDR1 SGHRS, CDR2 YFSETQ. The trim removed 0 bases at V and 5 bases at J, leaving 4 bases unmatched. CDR3 sequence reads: CASSLGGQRNEKLFF. The CDR3 DNA reads as TGCGCCAGCAGCTTGGGGGGACAGCGGAATGAAAAACTGTTTTTT. Looking up the rest from reference TRBV5-1 and TRBJ1-4 gives the full variable domain: KAGVTQTPRYLIKTRGQQVTLSCSPISGHRSVSWYQQTPGQGLQFLFEYFSETQRNKGNFPGRFSGRQFSNSRSEMNVSTLELGDSALYLCASSLGGQRNEKLFFGSGTQLSVL.

The V gene is TRBV19, the J gene TRBJ2-4; maybe TRBD2 (5 bases). Trimming cost V 6 bases and J 9 bases, with 9 bases left between them. The CDR3 spans 11 residues. Germline V gives CDR1 LNHDA, CDR2 SQIVND (reference sequence). The CDR3 sequence is CASREGSIQYF. The CDR3 DNA is TGTGCCAGTAGGGAAGGGAGCATTCAGTACTTC.

This chain uses TRBV11-2 with TRBJ1-2, with TRBD1 matching 7 bases. J gave up 8 bases and V 2 bases, and 8 bases lay outside the gene matches. Per germline, CDR1 SGHAT and CDR2 FQNNGV. This CDR3 is built from 14 residues. The CDR3 DNA sequence: TGTGCCAGCAGCTTAAGACAGGGTCAGGAAGGCTACACCTTC. The encoded protein is CASSLRQGQEGYTF.

J is TRBJ2-1 and V is TRBV12-5; 7 positions agree with TRBD2. Germline CDR1 and CDR2: LGHNT and FRNRAP. The CDR3 is 15 residues long. V shed 0 bases and J 8 bases; nucleotides not matched to a gene: 7. This chain's CDR3 is CASGLVLGTNDEQFF. As DNA, the CDR3 is TGTGCTAGTGGTTTGGTATTAGGGACTAACGATGAGCAGTTCTTC.

The gene calls are TRBV5-8 and TRBJ2-7; a weak D match, TRBD2 (6 bases). This CDR3 spans 15 amino acids. Trimming pared 0 bases from V and 2 bases from J, leaving 12 bases between. The germline V gene has CDR1 SGHTS and CDR2 YDEGEE. This chain's CDR3 is CASSLVAGTTYEQYF. CDR3 coding DNA: TGTGCCAGCAGCTTGGTCGCGGGGACCACCTACGAGCAGTACTTC. Based on the CDR3 plus reference TRBV5-8 and TRBJ2-7, the full variable domain is EAGVTQSPTHLIKTRGQQATLRCSPISGHTSVYWYQQALGLGLQFLLWYDEGEERNRGNFPPRFSGRQFPNYSSELNVNALELEDSALYLCASSLVAGTTYEQYFGPGTRLTVT.

V usage is TRBV7-2 and J usage is TRBJ1-2; 8 nucleotides match TRBD1. The CDR3 is 14 amino acids. The germline CDR1 and CDR2 sequences are SGHTA and FQGNSA. V trimming: 3 bases; J trimming: 3 bases; junction bases outside the gene matches: 3. CDR3 in amino acids: CASSFQGADYGYTF. For the CDR3, the DNA is TGTGCCAGCAGCTTCCAGGGGGCTGACTATGGCTACACCTTC.

This chain joins TRBV28 and TRBJ1-1, with D tentatively TRBD1 (6 bases). The ends were cut back, 5 bases at V and 3 bases at J, with 10 bases in the middle. This CDR3 comprises 13 residues. The germline gives CDR1 MDHEN, CDR2 SYDVKM. In DNA, the CDR3 is TGTGCCAGCAGTATCACAGGGTACACTGAAGCTTTCTTT. This encodes CASSITGYTEAFF.

This chain joins TRBV2 and TRBJ2-1; 10 nucleotides line up with TRBD2. Germline V gene lookup returns CDR1 SNHLY and CDR2 FYNNEI. The ends lost 7 bases at V and 10 bases at J; junction bases unmatched: 7. CDR3 size: 13 residues. The CDR3 loop reads CASTSGRAKEQFF. Written as DNA, the CDR3 is TGTGCCAGCACCAGCGGGAGGGCCAAAGAGCAGTTCTTC.

The chain carries TRBV10-3 and TRBJ2-7, with 8 bases that match TRBD2. The CDR3 runs to 12 residues. Germline values: CDR1 ENHRY, CDR2 SYGVKD. This CDR3 is CANGGGASEQYF. CDR3 DNA sequence: TGTGCTAACGGGGGGGGTGCCTCCGAGCAGTACTTC.

This chain links TRBV3-1 (or the pseudogene TRBV3-2) with TRBJ2-7, with 8 bases matching TRBD1. CDR3 length: 15 residues. Germline lookup yields CDR1 LGHDT and CDR2 YNNKEL (reference sequence). The V and J ends lost 1 base and 3 bases, in that order; junction bases with no gene match: 5. Here the CDR3 DNA reads TGTGCCAGCAGCCAAGGGTTCGGACAGGGCTACGAGCAGTACTTC. Translating gives CASSQGFGQGYEQYF.

As concerns this clone: One end of the junction varies from germline; a read error may be responsible. The J gene is TRBJ2-3, the V gene TRBV11-2, with TRBD2 identical over 9 bases. This CDR3 contains 13 residues. Germline V CDR1 and CDR2: SGHAT, FQNNGV. DNA for the CDR3: TGTGCCAGCAGCTTAGATTGGGCGGGAGGGAAAGATTTT. Encoded protein: CASSLDWAGGKDF.

This clone was detected only once. The V gene is TRBV23-1, the J gene TRBJ2-3; TRBD2 matches 7 bases. TRBV23-1 is recorded as an ORF, its role being uncertain. V shed 3 bases and J 1 base; nucleotides not matched to a gene: 4. The CDR3 consists of 15 residues. In nucleotides, the CDR3 is TGCGCCAGCAGTCATGGGGGAGGGTGCACAGATACGCAGTATTTT. This gives the protein CASSHGGGCTDTQYF.

This clone was observed once. This rearrangement joins TRBV7-2 to TRBJ2-3, with D perhaps TRBD2 (5 bases). Looked up from germline, CDR1 is SGHTA and CDR2 is FQGNSA. This CDR3 contains 14 residues. V gave up 1 base and J gave up 2 bases, with 7 bases separating them. The CDR3 region is CASSLVLVTDTQYF. CDR3 bases: TGTGCCAGCAGCTTAGTACTAGTCACAGATACGCAGTATTTT. Variable domain in full (rest from reference TRBV7-2 and TRBJ2-3): GAGVSQSPSNKVTEKGKDVELRCDPISGHTALYWYRQSLGQGLEFLIYFQGNSAPDKSGLPSDRFSAERTGGSVSTLTIQRTQQEDSAVYLCASSLVLVTDTQYFGPGTRLTVL.

This clone has just one count. The rearrangement joins TRBV7-9 to TRBJ1-1; weak D call: TRBD1 (6 bases). The CDR3 loop spans 16 amino acids. Trimming left V 5 bases short and J 3 bases short, with 19 bases between. Germline lookup yields CDR1 SEHNR and CDR2 FQNEAQ (reference sequence). CDR3 DNA sequence: TGTGCCAGCAGCCCACAAGGGGGAGTAATTGACACTGAAGCTTTCTTT. Translating gives CASSPQGGVIDTEAFF.

The gene calls are TRBV7-2 and TRBJ1-2; D not resolved. Trimming took off 5 bases at V and 0 bases at J, with 16 bases between the two ends. The germline gives CDR1 SGHTA, CDR2 FQGNSA. The CDR3 covers 16 residues. DNA for the CDR3: TGTGCCAGCAGCCCCCTCCATGGAGATACTAACTATGGCTACACCTTC. It encodes CASSPLHGDTNYGYTF.

The chain uses TRBV6-5 and TRBJ1-3, with 8 bases lining up with TRBD1. The CDR3 length is 14 residues. From germline, CDR1 is MNHEY and CDR2 SVGAGI. V shed 4 bases and J 4 bases; nucleotides not matched to a gene: 3. The CDR3 protein is CASSWDRLGNTIYF. CDR3 bases: TGTGCCAGCAGTTGGGACAGGTTAGGAAACACCATATATTTT.

A single count supports this clone. This chain uses TRBV21-1 with TRBJ2-7; whether TRBD2, the table's D call, matches the DNA was not checked. TRBV21-1 is a listed pseudogene. This CDR3 has 13 amino acids. CDR3 DNA: TGTGCCAGCAGCGAGGGACTAGCGGGAGGGCGTTACTTC. This translates into CASSEGLAGGRYF.

The V and J genes are TRBV28 and TRBJ2-2; 13 positions match TRBD2. Germline loops: CDR1 MDHEN, CDR2 SYDVKM. The junction had 4 bases not matched to a gene; V was cut back by 1 base and J by 8 bases. This CDR3 contains 16 residues. The CDR3 here is CASSLSLAGGVGELFF. For the CDR3, the DNA is TGTGCCAGCAGTTTATCACTAGCGGGAGGGGTTGGGGAGCTGTTTTTT.

V and J are TRBV7-9 and TRBJ1-6; 9 positions agree with TRBD1. Germline V lookup: CDR1 SEHNR, CDR2 FQNEAQ (reference sequence). The CDR3 contains 16 residues. V gave up 5 bases and J gave up 7 bases; unmatched junction bases: 9. CDR3 DNA sequence: TGTGCCAGCAGCCCGCTCATGGGACAGGGAAATTCACCCCTCCACTTT. It specifies CASSPLMGQGNSPLHF.

This chain uses TRBV24-1 with TRBJ2-7; TRBD2 might be the D (5 bases). Trimming took off 8 bases at V and 0 bases at J, with 22 bases between the two ends. Germline V lookup: CDR1 KGHDR, CDR2 SFDVKD. The CDR3 contains 17 residues. The CDR3 sequence is CATTWKPGKASSYEQYF. The CDR3 DNA reads as TGTGCCACCACGTGGAAACCGGGGAAAGCTAGCTCCTACGAGCAGTACTTC.

V gene TRBV28 combines with J gene TRBJ1-5, with 8 bases matching TRBD1. Trimming took 4 bases from V and 2 from J; bases not matched to a gene: 7. Germline lookup yields CDR1 MDHEN and CDR2 SYDVKM. The CDR3 has 16 amino acids. CDR3 bases: TGTGCCAGCAGTTCCCTTGACAGGGGTGGCAATCAGCCCCAGCATTTT. Its translation is CASSSLDRGGNQPQHF.

This chain links TRBV10-3 with TRBJ1-1; D remains ambiguous. Trimming took 2 bases from V and 1 from J, leaving 8 bases between them. Germline lookup yields CDR1 ENHRY and CDR2 SYGVKD. The CDR3 loop spans 14 amino acids. CDR3 in DNA: TGTGCCATCAGTGAGGCAGGAACGAACACTGAAGCTTTCTTT. Protein product: CAISEAGTNTEAFF.

The V and J genes are TRBV19 and TRBJ1-5, with 8 bases fitting TRBD1. The V segment lost 7 bases and the J segment 0 bases; nucleotides outside the gene matches: 14. The CDR3 has 18 amino acids. Germline V CDR1 and CDR2: LNHDA, SQIVND (reference sequence). This CDR3 reads CASNNDGQGLYSNQPQHF. The CDR3 nucleotides are TGTGCCAGTAACAATGACGGACAGGGTCTATATAGCAATCAGCCCCAGCATTTT.

The chain uses TRBV28 and TRBJ1-5; D is unresolved. Germline values: CDR1 MDHEN, CDR2 SYDVKM. V was pared by 5 bases and J by 0 bases, with 17 bases between. This CDR3 region has 17 residues. The CDR3 coding sequence is TGTGCCAGCAGTGCCTTTGCAGGCCGGGGTAGCAATCAGCCCCAGCATTTT. Residues: CASSAFAGRGSNQPQHF.

The rearrangement links TRBV5-1 to TRBJ2-1, with D perhaps TRBD1 (5 bases). The germline CDR1 and CDR2 sequences are SGHRS and YFSETQ. The CDR3 consists of 12 residues. V was pared by 4 bases and J by 12 bases, with 14 bases between. CDR3 residues: CASSTPGNGQFF. As DNA, the CDR3 is TGCGCCAGCAGCACACCAGGGAACGGGCAGTTCTTC.

The chain employs TRBV5-6 and TRBJ2-5; weak D call: TRBD1 (6 bases). Per the germline V gene, CDR1 is SGHDT and CDR2 is YYEEEE. The ends were cut back, 0 bases at V and 9 bases at J, with 9 bases in the middle. The CDR3 totals 12 residues. CDR3 residues: CASSLVEGAQYF. The DNA of the CDR3 is TGTGCCAGCAGCTTGGTTGAGGGGGCCCAGTACTTC.